The present entry profiles one T cell receptor beta chain with its context. The target antigen is unknown. Mismatch repair deficiency was confirmed in all patients, by PCR or immunohistochemistry. TCRs were sequenced from a few patients responding to pembrolizumab. The sample comes from a study of PD-1 blockade in mismatch repair-deficient tumors. Looking at the study overall: Patients had about a dozen mismatch repair-deficient cancer types and were previously treated and progressing.

V was clipped by 0 bases and J by 1 base, with 12 bases between them. The CDR3 runs to 16 residues. Per the germline V gene, CDR1 is MNHEY and CDR2 is SVGAGI. General study findings and limits: After pembrolizumab, tumor-resident clones rose rapidly, then generally contracted before radiologic responses.

Here immunoSEQ multiplex PCR was the method, and the copy in TCRdb shows in-frame clones only, minus some. The table has under 150,000 clones, 88% seen once. The sample here was peripheral blood, taken just over 70 weeks after starting pembrolizumab. This sequence originates from an adult with mismatch repair-deficient cancer. The rearrangement links TRBV6-5 to TRBJ1-1, with D perhaps matching TRBD1 (5 bases). The DNA for the CDR3 is TGTGCCAGCAGTTACTCCAGGGTTATGGGGAACACTGAAGCTTTCTTT. Amino acids: CASSYSRVMGNTEAFF.